Each of the 26 T cell receptor beta chains below was sequenced from the same sample in a study of early T cells in non-severe SARS-CoV-2 infection. TCRdb redid the calling of the 5' RACE reads with MiXCR, one entry per CDR3 protein. The sample includes about 70,000 distinct CDR3 sequences, about 14% seen only once; the top ten take roughly 3.8%. Sequencing used whole blood, obtained at baseline. All receptors come from an adult who was a healthcare worker with PCR-confirmed SARS-CoV-2 infection or an uninfected control (not recorded which).

This clonotype was picked up a small number of times. The chain carries TRBV18 and TRBJ2-3; TRBD2 agrees at 8 bases. The CDR3 totals 18 residues. J gave up 0 bases and V 0 bases, and 8 bases lay outside the gene matches. From germline, CDR1 is KGHSH and CDR2 LQKENI. The CDR3 DNA sequence: TGTGCCAGCTCACCACCGGGCCGGGGGGGACAAAGCACAGATACGCAGTATTTT. This translates into CASSPPGRGGQSTDTQYF.

The chain has TRBV19 and TRBJ2-1; tentatively, D is TRBD2 (5 bases). The CDR3 is 12 amino acids. The V and J ends lost 3 bases and 7 bases respectively, with 7 bases between them. Germline V gene sequence: CDR1 LNHDA, CDR2 SQIVND (reference sequence). This CDR3 reads CASSITGNEQFF. The CDR3 region has the DNA TGTGCCAGTAGTATTACGGGGAATGAGCAGTTCTTC.

This chain uses TRBV28 with TRBJ2-7; a possible D gene is TRBD1 (6 bases). The CDR3 has 13 residues. The germline V gene encodes CDR1 MDHEN and CDR2 SYDVKM. V was clipped by 4 bases and J by 7 bases, with 14 bases between them. CDR3 in amino acids: CASSSTGVGEQYF. The CDR3 nucleotides read TGTGCCAGCAGTTCGACAGGAGTGGGGGAGCAGTACTTC.

J is TRBJ1-1 and V is TRBV7-8; D is unclear. Germline lookup yields CDR1 SGHVS and CDR2 FQNEAQ. The CDR3 length is 16 residues. V shed 5 bases and J shed 3 bases, with 19 bases lying between them. This CDR3 reads CASSLPGMTEYTEAFF. Here the CDR3 DNA reads TGTGCCAGCAGCCTGCCCGGGATGACGGAATACACTGAAGCTTTCTTT.

V and J are TRBV28 and TRBJ2-7; D tentatively reads TRBD1 or TRBD2 (5 bases each). The germline V and J ends were trimmed by 2 bases and 6 bases, with 14 bases remaining between them. Per germline, CDR1 MDHEN and CDR2 SYDVKM. The CDR3 covers 14 residues. For the CDR3, the DNA is TGTGCCAGCAGTTTAAACCGGGGACCCTTCGAGCAGTACTTC. Residues: CASSLNRGPFEQYF.

This chain joins TRBV20-1 and TRBJ1-1, with 8 bases matching TRBD1. With V trimmed by 6 bases and J by 0 bases, 9 bases remained unmatched. Germline loops: CDR1 DFQATT, CDR2 SNEGSKA (reference sequence). The CDR3 runs to 15 residues. This CDR3 is CSAPGQGQLNTEAFF. CDR3 sequence (DNA): TGCAGTGCCCCCGGACAGGGCCAGCTGAACACTGAAGCTTTCTTT.

In this sample, this clonotype turned up a few times. The CDR3, as DNA: TGCGCCAGCAGTGAGGGACTTTACTATGGCTACACCTTC. Its protein product is CASSEGLYYGYTF. The V gene is TRBV10-2, the J gene TRBJ1-2; D call uncertain. Germline lookup yields CDR1 WSHSY and CDR2 SAAADI. With 2 bases removed from V and 3 bases from J, the gap between germline ends came to 7 bases. The CDR3 totals 13 residues.

As concerns this clonotype: Germline and junction disagree at one end, which may indicate a read error. The chain recombines TRBV2 with TRBJ1-1; D may be TRBD1 (5 bases). The germline V gene encodes CDR1 SNHLY and CDR2 FYNNEI. This CDR3 spans 14 amino acids. The CDR3 sequence: CASTEGRGNTEAFF. The DNA for the CDR3 is TGTGCCAGCACTGAAGGTAGGGGGAACACTGAAGCTTTCTTT.

This chain links TRBV19 with TRBJ2-7; D may correspond to TRBD1 or TRBD2 (5 bases each). Germline-derived CDR1 and CDR2 are LNHDA and SQIVND (reference sequence). The CDR3 is 14 residues long. The V end was cut by 3 bases, the J end by 4 bases, with 13 bases between. In DNA, the CDR3 is TGTGCCAGTAGTATCGGGACCCACGGGTACGAGCAGTACTTC. Its translation: CASSIGTHGYEQYF.

In this sample, this clonotype turned up many times. The chain couples TRBV7-2 to TRBJ2-7; the D is unclear. From germline, CDR1 is SGHTA and CDR2 FQGNSA. Trimming removed 4 bases from V and 7 bases from J, with 8 bases in between. This CDR3 comprises 11 residues. CDR3 bases: TGTGCCAGCAGCTCTACCCGGGAGCAGTACTTC. Translated, it gives CASSSTREQYF.

With regard to this clonotype: A read error is possible here, since a much larger clone lies one base away. V and J are TRBV2 and TRBJ2-7; no definite D call. This CDR3 is built from 14 residues. Trimming removed 4 bases from V and 4 bases from J, with 14 bases in between. CDR1 is SNHLY, CDR2 FYNNEI, per germline. CDR3: CASSGSVVAYEQYF. CDR3 nucleotide sequence: TGTGCCAGCAGTGGGTCGGTAGTCGCGTACGAGCAGTACTTC.

The gene calls are TRBV20-1 and TRBJ2-7; 9 bases match TRBD2. Germline V gives CDR1 DFQATT, CDR2 SNEGSKA (reference sequence). Germline trimming cut 6 bases from V and 1 base from J; bases unmatched to any gene: 7. There are 14 residues in the CDR3. The DNA for the CDR3 is TGCAGTGCCCTTGAGACTAGCGGATCCTACGAGCAGTACTTC. It codes for CSALETSGSYEQYF.

This clonotype showed up just a few times. The chain recombines TRBV25-1 with TRBJ1-3; D unclear. The CDR3 sequence is 14 residues long. Germline V gene sequence: CDR1 MGHDK, CDR2 SYGVNS. Trimming cost V 3 bases and J 4 bases, with 10 bases left between them. CDR3 residues: CASSDLWGGNTIYF. In DNA form, the CDR3 reads TGTGCCAGCAGTGATCTCTGGGGAGGAAACACCATATATTTT.

This clonotype was detected a few times. This chain connects TRBV7-6 to TRBJ2-7; maybe TRBD2 (5 bases). The germline V gene has CDR1 SGHVS and CDR2 FNYEAQ. V lost 8 bases to trimming and J lost 4 bases, with 12 bases between them. The CDR3 has 12 amino acids. The CDR3 reads CASSETGYEQYF. The CDR3 region has the DNA TGTGCCAGCTCCGAGACGGGATACGAGCAGTACTTC. Supplemented by reference TRBV7-6 and TRBJ2-7, the full variable domain reads GAGVSQSPRYKVTKRGQDVALRCDPISGHVSLYWYRQALGQGPEFLTYFNYEAQQDKSGLPNDRFSAERPEGSISTLTIQRTEQRDSAMYRCASSETGYEQYFGPGTRLTVT.

This chain links TRBV7-2 with TRBJ2-2, with D tentatively TRBD2 (6 bases). Germline loops: CDR1 SGHTA, CDR2 FQGNSA. This CDR3 has 17 residues. Trimming cost V 2 bases and J 2 bases, with 15 bases left between them. CDR3 bases: TGTGCCAGCAGCTTAAAGCCGGGAGTAGATAACACCGGGGAGCTGTTTTTT. Protein product: CASSLKPGVDNTGELFF.

The rearrangement links TRBV7-3 to TRBJ2-1; TRBD1 aligns across 7 bases. V lost 4 bases and J lost 5; bases outside the gene matches: 2. CDR1 SGHTA and CDR2 FQGTGA come from the germline V gene. The CDR3 extends over 13 amino acids. The CDR3 spells CASSSGTDNEQFF. In DNA form, the CDR3 reads TGTGCCAGCAGCTCAGGGACAGACAATGAGCAGTTCTTC.

V and J are TRBV10-3 and TRBJ2-3; D could derive from TRBD1 or TRBD2 (5 bases each). Trimming left V 4 bases short and J 5 bases short, with 13 bases between. Per germline, CDR1 ENHRY and CDR2 SYGVKD. This CDR3 contains 14 residues. In DNA, the CDR3 is TGTGCCATCAGTGGTTCCGGGACGATAGATACGCAGTATTTT. The encoded protein is CAISGSGTIDTQYF.

This clonotype was counted a few times. The V call is TRBV28, the J call TRBJ1-6; 7 bases line up with TRBD1. The germline V gene has CDR1 MDHEN and CDR2 SYDVKM. The ends lost 6 bases at V and 6 bases at J; junction bases unmatched: 11. The CDR3 covers 16 residues. Here the CDR3 reads CASSNAGQVRNSPLHF. In DNA, the CDR3 is TGTGCCAGCAGCAACGCTGGACAGGTCCGTAATTCACCCCTCCACTTT.

The CDR3 loop is CASSQDPTDLNSPLHF. The CDR3 DNA is TGCGCCAGCAGCCAAGATCCGACAGATTTGAATTCACCCCTCCACTTT. V and J are TRBV4-1 and TRBJ1-6, with a tentative D call TRBD1 (5 bases). The CDR3 runs to 16 residues. Germline V gives CDR1 MGHRA, CDR2 YSYEKL. Trimming took 0 bases from V and 7 from J, leaving 13 bases between them.

This clonotype was detected ten times or more. V gene TRBV20-1 combines with J gene TRBJ2-1, with TRBD1 as a possible D gene (5 bases). Looked up from germline, CDR1 is DFQATT and CDR2 is SNEGSKA (reference sequence). The CDR3 totals 14 residues. Trimming left V 1 base short and J 7 bases short, with 14 bases between. The CDR3 loop is CSARGGAEMNEQFF. The DNA for the CDR3 is TGCAGTGCTAGAGGTGGGGCGGAGATGAATGAGCAGTTCTTC.

This clonotype was counted a few times. The chain recombines TRBV4-1 with TRBJ2-7, with D perhaps matching TRBD2 (5 bases). The ends were cut back, 4 bases at V and 5 bases at J, with 12 bases in the middle. The CDR3 has 13 amino acids. Per the germline V gene, CDR1 is MGHRA and CDR2 is YSYEKL. The DNA of the CDR3 is TGCGCCAGCAGCCCCCGGACTGTCGACGAGCAGTACTTC. Encoded protein: CASSPRTVDEQYF.

The V call is TRBV4-1, the J call TRBJ2-2; TRBD2 matches 7 bases. Trimming cost V 10 bases and J 1 base; bases outside gene matches: 3. Germline lookup yields CDR1 MGHRA and CDR2 YSYEKL. The length of the CDR3 is 13 residues. CDR3 region: CATGLVNTGELFF. The CDR3 DNA reads TGCGCCACCGGACTAGTGAACACCGGGGAGCTGTTTTTT.

This clonotype was observed a few times. This sequence joins TRBV29-1 and TRBJ2-5; 9 bases align to TRBD1. CDR1 SQVTM and CDR2 ANQGSEA come from the germline V gene. The CDR3 length is 14 residues. The V and J ends lost 5 bases and 1 base, in that order; junction bases with no gene match: 5. The CDR3 DNA reads as TGCAGCGTTCCGGGACAGGGATTCCAAGAGACCCAGTACTTC. Its translation: CSVPGQGFQETQYF.

There are a few counts of this clonotype. This chain links TRBV28 with TRBJ1-3, with unresolved D. From germline, CDR1 is MDHEN and CDR2 SYDVKM. This CDR3 is 14 amino acids long. Trimming shortened V by 5 bases and J by 0 bases, and 8 bases separated the two germline ends. The DNA for the CDR3 is TGTGCCAGCAGTCCAAGGATCTCTGGAAACACCATATATTTT. As protein: CASSPRISGNTIYF.

The CDR3 nucleotides read TGTGCCAGCAGCCTTTCAGGAGCAGGGAGGATGGCCGGGGAGCTGTTTTTT. Translated: CASSLSGAGRMAGELFF. V and J are TRBV3-1 and TRBJ2-2; perhaps TRBD2 as D (6 bases). Trimming removed 4 bases at V and 6 bases at J, with 21 bases between. This CDR3 is built from 17 residues. From germline, CDR1 is LGHDT and CDR2 YNNKEL (reference sequence).

CDR3 sequence: CASSLSVAADTQYF. For the CDR3, the DNA is TGTGCCAGCAGCTTATCAGTCGCCGCAGATACGCAGTATTTT. V and J are TRBV7-9 and TRBJ2-3; D not resolved. Germline CDR1 and CDR2: SEHNR and FQNEAQ (reference sequence). V lost 2 bases to trimming and J lost 4 bases, with 10 bases between them. This CDR3 has 14 amino acids. Together with reference TRBV7-9 and TRBJ2-3, the CDR3 gives the full variable domain: DTGVSQNPRHKITKRGQNVTFRCDPISEHNRLYWYRQTLGQGPEFLTYFQNEAQLEKSRLLSDRFSAERPKGSFSTLEIQRTEQGDSAMYLCASSLSVAADTQYFGPGTRLTVL.